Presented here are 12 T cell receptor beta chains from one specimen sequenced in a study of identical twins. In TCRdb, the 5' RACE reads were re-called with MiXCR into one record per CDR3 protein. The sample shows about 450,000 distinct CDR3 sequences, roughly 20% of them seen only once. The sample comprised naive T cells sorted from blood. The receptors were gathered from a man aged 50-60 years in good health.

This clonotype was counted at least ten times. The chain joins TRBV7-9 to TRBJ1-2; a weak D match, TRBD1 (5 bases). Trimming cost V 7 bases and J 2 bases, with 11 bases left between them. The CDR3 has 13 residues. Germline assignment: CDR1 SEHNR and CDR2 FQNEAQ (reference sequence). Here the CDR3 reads CASTPGINYGYTF. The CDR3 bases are TGTGCCAGCACGCCAGGGATAAACTATGGCTACACCTTC.

The CDR3 loop reads CSADTGTNSPLHF. CDR3 nucleotide sequence: TGCAGTGCAGATACAGGGACAAATTCACCCCTCCACTTT. V and J are TRBV20-1 and TRBJ1-6; the D gene is possibly TRBD1 (6 bases). Germline V gene sequence: CDR1 DFQATT, CDR2 SNEGSKA (reference sequence). V gave up 6 bases and J gave up 7 bases, with 13 bases separating them. The CDR3 contains 13 residues.

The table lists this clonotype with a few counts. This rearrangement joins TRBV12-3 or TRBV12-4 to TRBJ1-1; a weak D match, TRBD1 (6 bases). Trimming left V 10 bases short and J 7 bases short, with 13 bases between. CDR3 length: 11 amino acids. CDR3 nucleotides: TGTGCCACCGGGGGGGCTGGTGAAGCTTTCTTT. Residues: CATGGAGEAFF.

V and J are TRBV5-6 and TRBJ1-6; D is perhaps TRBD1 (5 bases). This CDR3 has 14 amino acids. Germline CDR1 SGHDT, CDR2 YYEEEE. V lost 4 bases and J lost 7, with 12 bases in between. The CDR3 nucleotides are TGTGCCAGCAGCCTGCGCGGGGGGAATTCACCCCTCCACTTT. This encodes CASSLRGGNSPLHF.

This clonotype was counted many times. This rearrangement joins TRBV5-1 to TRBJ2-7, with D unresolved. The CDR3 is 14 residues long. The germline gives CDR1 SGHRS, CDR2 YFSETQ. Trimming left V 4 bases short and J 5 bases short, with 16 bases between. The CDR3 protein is CASSPHNFVHEQYF. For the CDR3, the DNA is TGCGCCAGCAGCCCCCATAATTTTGTCCACGAGCAGTACTTC. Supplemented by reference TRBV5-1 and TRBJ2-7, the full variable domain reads KAGVTQTPRYLIKTRGQQVTLSCSPISGHRSVSWYQQTPGQGLQFLFEYFSETQRNKGNFPGRFSGRQFSNSRSEMNVSTLELGDSALYLCASSPHNFVHEQYFGPGTRLTVT.

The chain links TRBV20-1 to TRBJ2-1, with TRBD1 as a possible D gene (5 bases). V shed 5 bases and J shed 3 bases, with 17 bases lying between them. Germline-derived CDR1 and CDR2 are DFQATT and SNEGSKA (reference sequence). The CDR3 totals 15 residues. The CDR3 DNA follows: TGCAGTGCTCAGAGACAGATCCTAAACTACAATGAGCAGTTCTTC. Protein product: CSAQRQILNYNEQFF.

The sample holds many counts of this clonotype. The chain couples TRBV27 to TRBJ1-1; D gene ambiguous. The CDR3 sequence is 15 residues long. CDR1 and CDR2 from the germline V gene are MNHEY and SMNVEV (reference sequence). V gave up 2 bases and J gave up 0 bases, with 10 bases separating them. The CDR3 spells CASSLISQLNTEAFF. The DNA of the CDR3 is TGTGCCAGCAGTTTAATTTCGCAATTGAACACTGAAGCTTTCTTT.

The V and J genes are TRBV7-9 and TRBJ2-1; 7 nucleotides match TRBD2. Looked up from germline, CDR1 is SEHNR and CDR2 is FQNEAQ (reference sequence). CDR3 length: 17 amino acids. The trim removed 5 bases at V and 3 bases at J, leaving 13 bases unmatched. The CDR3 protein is CASSGPGDSGYYNEQFF. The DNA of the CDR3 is TGTGCCAGCAGCGGACCGGGAGATAGCGGGTACTACAATGAGCAGTTCTTC.

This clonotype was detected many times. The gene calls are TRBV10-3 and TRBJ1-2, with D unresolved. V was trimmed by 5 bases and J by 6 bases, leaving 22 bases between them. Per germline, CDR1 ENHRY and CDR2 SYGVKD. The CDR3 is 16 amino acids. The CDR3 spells CAISLTKGRHLNGYTF. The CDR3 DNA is TGTGCCATCAGTCTGACAAAGGGCCGGCACCTTAATGGCTACACCTTC.

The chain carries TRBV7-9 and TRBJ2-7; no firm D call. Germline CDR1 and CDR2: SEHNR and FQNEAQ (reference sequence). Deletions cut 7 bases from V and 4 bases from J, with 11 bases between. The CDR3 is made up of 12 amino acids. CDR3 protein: CASTLDRYEQYF. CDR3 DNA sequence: TGTGCCAGCACCCTGGACCGTTACGAGCAGTACTTC.

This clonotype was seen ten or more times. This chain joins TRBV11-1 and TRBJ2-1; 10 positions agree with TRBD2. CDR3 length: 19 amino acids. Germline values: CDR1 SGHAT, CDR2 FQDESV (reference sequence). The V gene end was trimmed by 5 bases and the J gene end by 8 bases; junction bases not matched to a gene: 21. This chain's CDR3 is CASSQPRTLTSGYFYEQFF. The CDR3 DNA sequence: TGTGCCAGCAGCCAACCTCGAACCCTGACTAGCGGGTATTTTTATGAGCAGTTCTTC. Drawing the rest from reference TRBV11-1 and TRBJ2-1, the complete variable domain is EAEVAQSPRYKITEKSQAVAFWCDPISGHATLYWYRQILGQGPELLVQFQDESVVDDSQLPKDRFSAERLKGVDSTLKIQPAELGDSAMYLCASSQPRTLTSGYFYEQFFGPGTRLTVL.

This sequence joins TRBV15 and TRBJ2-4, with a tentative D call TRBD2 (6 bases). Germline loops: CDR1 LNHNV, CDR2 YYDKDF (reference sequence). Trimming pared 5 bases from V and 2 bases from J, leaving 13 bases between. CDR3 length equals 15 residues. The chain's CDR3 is CATSGEARSKNIQYF. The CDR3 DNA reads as TGTGCCACCAGCGGGGAGGCTAGGTCCAAAAACATTCAGTACTTC.